This is a list of T cell receptor beta chains from one sample in a study of T cells in Graves' hyperthyroidism and ophthalmopathy. TCRdb redid the calling of the multiplex PCR reads with MiXCR, one entry per CDR3 protein. The sample shows 550,000 to 650,000 distinct CDR3 sequences, about 14% of them seen only once. Sequencing used blood. These receptors originate from a woman in her 30s with Graves' hyperthyroidism that later progressed to Graves' ophthalmopathy. Both conserved end residues are part of each CDR3.

v_gene	j_gene	CDR3aa
TRBV7-9	TRBJ2-3	CASSLVTGIPTDTQYF
TRBV11-2	TRBJ1-5	CASSETGGAGNQPQHF
TRBV7-9	TRBJ1-2	CASSFFRPGSDGYTF
TRBV6-2/TRBV6-3	TRBJ1-1	CASSLTLGTGNTEAFF
TRBV9	TRBJ1-4	CASSRTQGVSLEKLFF
TRBV7-6	TRBJ1-1	CASSPNPGANTEAFF
TRBV29-1	TRBJ2-7	CSTRTGEGEQYF
TRBV12-5	TRBJ2-3	CASGLVRYPSGPNSTDTQYF
TRBV6-1	TRBJ2-1	CASSGPGQGNEQFF
TRBV12-3/TRBV12-4	TRBJ1-3	CASSSPEVTSGNTIYF
TRBV28	TRBJ1-2	CASRAGGQEGEGYTF
TRBV2	TRBJ1-4	CASSEIQFEKLFF
TRBV12-3/TRBV12-4	TRBJ2-1	CASSQAGLAASSYNEQFF
TRBV7-9	TRBJ1-4	CASSKDRGQGEKLFF
TRBV28	TRBJ1-3	CASSLARSSGNTIYF
TRBV25-1	TRBJ1-4	CASSEGGAATNEKLFF
TRBV5-1	TRBJ1-3	CASSSQGPAGNTIYF
TRBV11-3	TRBJ2-1	CASSLWDREGNEQFF
TRBV20-1	TRBJ1-3	CSARVGGIGNTIYF
TRBV28	TRBJ1-5	CASAPGTGGEPQHF
TRBV9	TRBJ2-6	CASTGYPSGANVLTF
TRBV6-1	TRBJ2-3	CASTGIGSDTQYF
TRBV7-6	TRBJ2-5	CASSLDPGQGSQETQYF
TRBV20-1	TRBJ1-5	CSARDRGMNQPQHF
TRBV27	TRBJ2-1	CASSWVAGSSYNEQFF
TRBV20-1	TRBJ2-7	CSARDLGQKSYEQYF
TRBV7-9	TRBJ1-1	CASSSPDTEAFF
TRBV29-1	TRBJ2-7	CSVEASQTGGGYYEQYF
TRBV10-3	TRBJ2-2	CAISDLGRFNTGELFF
TRBV27	TRBJ2-7	CASIGSHYEQYF
TRBV5-1	TRBJ2-1	CASSLVTSGPAKEQFF